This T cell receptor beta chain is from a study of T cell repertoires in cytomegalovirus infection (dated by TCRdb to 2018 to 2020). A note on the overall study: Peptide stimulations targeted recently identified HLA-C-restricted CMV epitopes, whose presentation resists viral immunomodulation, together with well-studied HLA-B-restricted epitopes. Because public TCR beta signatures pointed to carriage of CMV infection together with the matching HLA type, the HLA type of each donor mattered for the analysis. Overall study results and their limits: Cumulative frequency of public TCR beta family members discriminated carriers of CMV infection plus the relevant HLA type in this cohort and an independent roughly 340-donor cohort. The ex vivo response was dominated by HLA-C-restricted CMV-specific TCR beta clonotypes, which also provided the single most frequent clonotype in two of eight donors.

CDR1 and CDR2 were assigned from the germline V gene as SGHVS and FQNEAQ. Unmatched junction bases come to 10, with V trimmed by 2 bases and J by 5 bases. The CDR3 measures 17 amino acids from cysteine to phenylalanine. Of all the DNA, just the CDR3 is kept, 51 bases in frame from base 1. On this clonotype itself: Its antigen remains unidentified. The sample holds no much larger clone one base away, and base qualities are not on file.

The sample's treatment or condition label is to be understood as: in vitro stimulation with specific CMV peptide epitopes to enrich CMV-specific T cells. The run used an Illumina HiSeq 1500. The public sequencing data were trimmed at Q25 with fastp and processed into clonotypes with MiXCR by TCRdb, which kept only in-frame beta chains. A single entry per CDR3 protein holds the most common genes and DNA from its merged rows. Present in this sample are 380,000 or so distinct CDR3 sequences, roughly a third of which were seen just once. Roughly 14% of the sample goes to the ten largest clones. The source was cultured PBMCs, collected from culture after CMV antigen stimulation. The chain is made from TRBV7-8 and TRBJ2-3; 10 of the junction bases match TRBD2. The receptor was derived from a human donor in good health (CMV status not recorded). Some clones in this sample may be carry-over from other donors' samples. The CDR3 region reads CASSLQASGSGRDTQYF. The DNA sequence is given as TGTGCCAGCAGCTTACAAGCTAGCGGGAGTGGCAGAGATACGCAGTATTTT.